This record looks at one T cell receptor beta chain sequence and its context. Antigen specificity is unknown. These data come from a study of beta chain features in type 1 diabetes. Study conclusions and caveats: Whatever favoring of shorter templates PCR might show would apply equally to patients and controls. Naive, central memory and regulatory TCRB repertoires appeared more similar among patients than healthy donors.

The CDR3 totals 14 residues. Germline V CDR1 and CDR2: SEHNR, FQNEAQ (reference sequence). V lost 5 bases to trimming and J lost 4 bases; unmatched junction nucleotides: 7. Expressed TCRB transcripts were sequenced after all isolated RNA was converted to cDNA. Clones were read by immunoSEQ multiplex PCR, and TCRdb kept only the in-frame ones, dropping some. This table holds 330,000 or so clones, about 20% found once. The chain links TRBV7-9 to TRBJ1-2; 7 bases fit TRBD1. The receptor was derived from a woman between 18 and 30 years old in good health. Sample: naive CD4+ T cells from blood. DNA for the CDR3: TGTGCCAGCAGCCCTCAGGGACAGAGCTATGGCTACACCTTC. Translation gives CASSPQGQSYGYTF.